This is a list of T cell receptor beta chains from one sample in a study of blood T cells in healthy people across ages. TCRdb ran MiXCR on the 5' RACE reads and lists one entry per CDR3 protein. The top ten hold roughly 34% of the sample, which has hundreds of thousands of distinct CDR3 sequences, 58% seen once. The sample taken for sequencing was blood. Receptors originate from a man between 60 and 75 years old in good health. Both conserved end residues are part of each CDR3. A D gene is named only where the DNA matches it firmly. Only some rows state a clone size, as once, few, many or a class for expanded clones.

CDR3 DNA: TGTGCCAGCAGCACGCGCCCGGGGGCGGCTTATAATTCACCCCTCCACTTT; CDR3 protein: CASSTRPGAAYNSPLHF; J gene: TRBJ1-6; clone size: -; D gene: -; V gene: TRBV9
CDR3 DNA: TGCGCCAGCAGCCCAAGCGCTAGGGGGCACGGAAACATTCAGTACTTC; CDR3 protein: CASSPSARGHGNIQYF; J gene: TRBJ2-4; clone size: -; D gene: TRBD1; V gene: TRBV4-1
CDR3 DNA: TGCAGCGCCCGGGACAGGGATACTAATACGCAGTATTTT; CDR3 protein: CSARDRDTNTQYF; J gene: TRBJ2-3; clone size: -; D gene: TRBD1; V gene: TRBV29-1
CDR3 DNA: TGTGCCAGCAGCCAAGAGAGGACCGCTGCGGGGACCCAGTACTTC; CDR3 protein: CASSQERTAAGTQYF; J gene: TRBJ2-5; clone size: -; D gene: -; V gene: TRBV3-1
CDR3 DNA: TGTGCCAGCAGCATCGTTCCCCATACAGATACGCAGTATTTT; CDR3 protein: CASSIVPHTDTQYF; J gene: TRBJ2-3; clone size: -; D gene: -; V gene: TRBV11-2
CDR3 DNA: TGTGCCAGCAGCTCCCGAACGACAGGGGGGAATTCACCCCTCCACTTT; CDR3 protein: CASSSRTTGGNSPLHF; J gene: TRBJ1-6; clone size: -; D gene: TRBD1; V gene: TRBV7-2
CDR3 DNA: TGCGCCAGCAGCTTAACCGCCGGGGGGGCAGATACGCAGTATTTT; CDR3 protein: CASSLTAGGADTQYF; J gene: TRBJ2-3; clone size: -; D gene: TRBD2; V gene: TRBV4-1
CDR3 DNA: TGCGCCAGCAGCTACGGATCGTACCAAGAGACCCAGTACTTC; CDR3 protein: CASSYGSYQETQYF; J gene: TRBJ2-5; clone size: few; D gene: -; V gene: TRBV5-1
CDR3 DNA: TGTGCCACTTCTGGAGCGGGGTACTACGAGCAGTACTTC; CDR3 protein: CATSGAGYYEQYF; J gene: TRBJ2-7; clone size: few; D gene: TRBD2; V gene: TRBV6-1
CDR3 DNA: TGTGCCATCAGTGAAGGCAGGGATAATTCACCCCTCCACTTT; CDR3 protein: CAISEGRDNSPLHF; J gene: TRBJ1-6; clone size: -; D gene: -; V gene: TRBV10-3
CDR3 DNA: TGCGCCAGCAGCCCCGGGACAGGGGGGTACCAAGAGACCCAGTACTTC; CDR3 protein: CASSPGTGGYQETQYF; J gene: TRBJ2-5; clone size: many; D gene: TRBD1; V gene: TRBV5-1
CDR3 DNA: TGTGCCAGCAGTCTCACCGGGGGCCCAGGGGGCTCCTACGAGCAGTACTTC; CDR3 protein: CASSLTGGPGGSYEQYF; J gene: TRBJ2-7; clone size: few; D gene: -; V gene: TRBV7-2
CDR3 DNA: TGTGCCAGCAGTTACTCGGTCGCGGGGGGGCAAGGGACCCAGTACTTC; CDR3 protein: CASSYSVAGGQGTQYF; J gene: TRBJ2-5; clone size: -; D gene: TRBD2; V gene: TRBV6-6
CDR3 DNA: TGCAGTGCTGACCTAGCGGGGGACACAGATACGCAGTATTTT; CDR3 protein: CSADLAGDTDTQYF; J gene: TRBJ2-3; clone size: few; D gene: TRBD2; V gene: TRBV20-1
CDR3 DNA: TGTGCCAGCGCTACTAGCGCTCATTACGAGCAGTACTTC; CDR3 protein: CASATSAHYEQYF; J gene: TRBJ2-7; clone size: few; D gene: TRBD2; V gene: TRBV18
CDR3 DNA: TGCAGTGCTAGTTACAGGGGGTATGGCTACACCTTC; CDR3 protein: CSASYRGYGYTF; J gene: TRBJ1-2; clone size: -; D gene: TRBD1; V gene: TRBV20-1
CDR3 DNA: TGTGCCAGCAGTGAAAACCCCGATTCACCCCTCCACTTT; CDR3 protein: CASSENPDSPLHF; J gene: TRBJ1-6; clone size: -; D gene: -; V gene: TRBV2
CDR3 DNA: TGCGCCAGCAGCTTGAGGACAGGGAGGACCTCTGGGGCCAACGTCCTGACTTTC; CDR3 protein: CASSLRTGRTSGANVLTF; J gene: TRBJ2-6; clone size: -; D gene: TRBD1; V gene: TRBV5-1
CDR3 DNA: TGTGCCAGCAGTTACTCGAGGGGCCGGCAAGAGACCCAGTACTTC; CDR3 protein: CASSYSRGRQETQYF; J gene: TRBJ2-5; clone size: -; D gene: -; V gene: TRBV6-6
CDR3 DNA: TGTGCCAGCAGCCCAGGGTCTGACTATGGCTACACCTTC; CDR3 protein: CASSPGSDYGYTF; J gene: TRBJ1-2; clone size: few; D gene: -; V gene: TRBV25-1
CDR3 DNA: TGTGCCATCTCGGGACAGGTTATAGGCAATGAGCAGTTCTTC; CDR3 protein: CAISGQVIGNEQFF; J gene: TRBJ2-1; clone size: few; D gene: TRBD1; V gene: TRBV10-3
CDR3 DNA: TGCAGTGCGCGGGACGGACGAAGGGGCCTACCAAATGAAAAACTGTTTTTT; CDR3 protein: CSARDGRRGLPNEKLFF; J gene: TRBJ1-4; clone size: -; D gene: -; V gene: TRBV20-1
CDR3 DNA: TGTGCCAGCAGCCGAAATCTGAACACCGGGGAGCTGTTTTTT; CDR3 protein: CASSRNLNTGELFF; J gene: TRBJ2-2; clone size: -; D gene: -; V gene: TRBV7-9
CDR3 DNA: TGCAGTGCTAGAGGCGGGACTCCCCCCTACAATGAGCAGTTCTTC; CDR3 protein: CSARGGTPPYNEQFF; J gene: TRBJ2-1; clone size: -; D gene: -; V gene: TRBV20-1
CDR3 DNA: TGTGCCATCAGTGAATCTACAGGGCTGAGGAACTATGGCTACACCTTC; CDR3 protein: CAISESTGLRNYGYTF; J gene: TRBJ1-2; clone size: -; D gene: -; V gene: TRBV10-3
CDR3 DNA: TGCGCAGACTTCAAGATGACAGTTCAAGAGACCCAGTACTTC; CDR3 protein: CADFKMTVQETQYF; J gene: TRBJ2-5; clone size: -; D gene: -; V gene: TRBV5-1
CDR3 DNA: TGTGCCAGCAGTGGGGCCGGGACAGGGGGCTACGAGCAGTACTTC; CDR3 protein: CASSGAGTGGYEQYF; J gene: TRBJ2-7; clone size: -; D gene: TRBD1; V gene: TRBV2
CDR3 DNA: TGCAGTTTCCGGCGGGACAGGGGCCTCTCCTACGAGCAGTACTTC; CDR3 protein: CSFRRDRGLSYEQYF; J gene: TRBJ2-7; clone size: -; D gene: TRBD1; V gene: TRBV20-1
CDR3 DNA: TGTGCCTCCCGGACTCCCACAGATACGCAGTATTTT; CDR3 protein: CASRTPTDTQYF; J gene: TRBJ2-3; clone size: -; D gene: -; V gene: TRBV10-3
CDR3 DNA: TGCAGTGCTAGAAAGCCCGTGGGGGGTCTAGACAATGAGCAGTTCTTC; CDR3 protein: CSARKPVGGLDNEQFF; J gene: TRBJ2-1; clone size: -; D gene: -; V gene: TRBV20-1
CDR3 DNA: TGTGCCAGCAGCGGAGGAAAGGGCGCGAACACCGGGGAGCTGTTTTTT; CDR3 protein: CASSGGKGANTGELFF; J gene: TRBJ2-2; clone size: -; D gene: -; V gene: TRBV21-1
CDR3 DNA: TGCGCCAGCAGCCAATACTACCCTGACAGCAACTATGGCTACACCTTC; CDR3 protein: CASSQYYPDSNYGYTF; J gene: TRBJ1-2; clone size: few; D gene: -; V gene: TRBV4-1
CDR3 DNA: TGCAGCGTTCGGGAGAACACAGATACGCAGTATTTT; CDR3 protein: CSVRENTDTQYF; J gene: TRBJ2-3; clone size: -; D gene: -; V gene: TRBV29-1
CDR3 DNA: TGTGCCAGCAGCGTAGGAGGACAAGGGGTTGGTGTGCAGTACTTC; CDR3 protein: CASSVGGQGVGVQYF; J gene: TRBJ2-5; clone size: few; D gene: -; V gene: TRBV9
CDR3 DNA: TGCAGTGCCATGGAAGGGCAGGCAAGTCAGCCCCAGCATTTT; CDR3 protein: CSAMEGQASQPQHF; J gene: TRBJ1-5; clone size: -; D gene: -; V gene: TRBV20-1
CDR3 DNA: TGTGCCAGCAGTTCGGGGGCGCGAGGGAATTCACCCCTCCACTTT; CDR3 protein: CASSSGARGNSPLHF; J gene: TRBJ1-6; clone size: -; D gene: -; V gene: TRBV27
CDR3 DNA: TGTGCCAGCAGTGAATACGGTGGCTACACCTTC; CDR3 protein: CASSEYGGYTF; J gene: TRBJ1-2; clone size: -; D gene: -; V gene: TRBV25-1
CDR3 DNA: TGTGCCAGCACGTTCAGGGTTGGCACAGATACGCAGTATTTT; CDR3 protein: CASTFRVGTDTQYF; J gene: TRBJ2-3; clone size: few; D gene: -; V gene: TRBV6-1
CDR3 DNA: TGTGCCAGTCGGACAGTTAGTACGGAAAAACTGTTTTTT; CDR3 protein: CASRTVSTEKLFF; J gene: TRBJ1-4; clone size: -; D gene: -; V gene: TRBV12-3/TRBV12-4
CDR3 DNA: TGTGCCAGCAGTCGATCGAGGGCGCCTCTGTTTGCCTACGAGCAGTACTTC; CDR3 protein: CASSRSRAPLFAYEQYF; J gene: TRBJ2-7; clone size: -; D gene: -; V gene: TRBV6-1
CDR3 DNA: TGTGCCAGCAGCCCCACCGACAGGCCAAACTATGGCTACACCTTC; CDR3 protein: CASSPTDRPNYGYTF; J gene: TRBJ1-2; clone size: many; D gene: -; V gene: TRBV5-6
CDR3 DNA: TGTGCCAGCAGCTTAATGCAGGGCCAAGAGACCCAGTACTTC; CDR3 protein: CASSLMQGQETQYF; J gene: TRBJ2-5; clone size: -; D gene: -; V gene: TRBV7-9
CDR3 DNA: TGTGTCAGCAGTTATAACAAAAACATTCAGTACTTC; CDR3 protein: CVSSYNKNIQYF; J gene: TRBJ2-4; clone size: -; D gene: -; V gene: TRBV6-2/TRBV6-3
CDR3 DNA: TGTGCCAGCAGCTTAGAGATAGGGGATGAAAAACTGTTTTTT; CDR3 protein: CASSLEIGDEKLFF; J gene: TRBJ1-4; clone size: few; D gene: -; V gene: TRBV7-2
CDR3 DNA: TGTGCCAGCAGCACATCGGGGGGACCATTAGAGACCCAGTACTTC; CDR3 protein: CASSTSGGPLETQYF; J gene: TRBJ2-5; clone size: -; D gene: -; V gene: TRBV21-1
CDR3 DNA: TGTGCCAGCAGCTTAGAGTGGGGGCGCGGTGAAAAACTGTTTTTT; CDR3 protein: CASSLEWGRGEKLFF; J gene: TRBJ1-4; clone size: -; D gene: -; V gene: TRBV7-2
CDR3 DNA: TGCAGCGTTGAAGATGCGCGGCACCAAGAGACCCAGTACTTC; CDR3 protein: CSVEDARHQETQYF; J gene: TRBJ2-5; clone size: -; D gene: -; V gene: TRBV29-1
CDR3 DNA: TGTGCCAGCAGCAGCGGTTGGGGTATTAAAGAGACCCAGTACTTC; CDR3 protein: CASSSGWGIKETQYF; J gene: TRBJ2-5; clone size: -; D gene: -; V gene: TRBV5-5
CDR3 DNA: TGTGCCAGCAGCGTTGGCCGGGACAGGAGTGCCAAAAACATTCAGTACTTC; CDR3 protein: CASSVGRDRSAKNIQYF; J gene: TRBJ2-4; clone size: -; D gene: TRBD1; V gene: TRBV6-1
CDR3 DNA: TGTGCCAGCAGCTCCCGTGGGACAGGACCCTACGAGCAGTACTTC; CDR3 protein: CASSSRGTGPYEQYF; J gene: TRBJ2-7; clone size: -; D gene: TRBD1; V gene: TRBV27
CDR3 DNA: TGCAGCGTTGGACGGGACGAGGGCTACACCTTC; CDR3 protein: CSVGRDEGYTF; J gene: TRBJ1-2; clone size: few; D gene: -; V gene: TRBV29-1
CDR3 DNA: TGCGCCAGCAGCTTCCGAGCGGGGCCTGAGCAGTTCTTC; CDR3 protein: CASSFRAGPEQFF; J gene: TRBJ2-1; clone size: -; D gene: TRBD2; V gene: TRBV5-1
CDR3 DNA: TGCGCCAGCGGGGATAGCGGGGGGGCGGAAGAGCAGTTCTTC; CDR3 protein: CASGDSGGAEEQFF; J gene: TRBJ2-1; clone size: many; D gene: TRBD2; V gene: TRBV10-2
CDR3 DNA: TGCGCCAGCAGCTCTTCCACCGAGACCCAGTACTTC; CDR3 protein: CASSSSTETQYF; J gene: TRBJ2-5; clone size: few; D gene: -; V gene: TRBV5-1
CDR3 DNA: TGTGCCAGCAGCCCCCGGACTACTTACAATGAGCAGTTCTTC; CDR3 protein: CASSPRTTYNEQFF; J gene: TRBJ2-1; clone size: -; D gene: -; V gene: TRBV9
CDR3 DNA: TGTGCCAGCAGCCCGTACACGAACACTGAAGCTTTCTTT; CDR3 protein: CASSPYTNTEAFF; J gene: TRBJ1-1; clone size: once; D gene: -; V gene: TRBV6-6
CDR3 DNA: TGCAGTGCTCCTACCCCCAGGACCAGGAGGAAGGACTATGGCTACACCTTC; CDR3 protein: CSAPTPRTRRKDYGYTF; J gene: TRBJ1-2; clone size: -; D gene: -; V gene: TRBV20-1
CDR3 DNA: TGCGCCAGCAGCCAAGAGATCACTAGCGGGGGGGAAGATACGCAGTATTTT; CDR3 protein: CASSQEITSGGEDTQYF; J gene: TRBJ2-3; clone size: -; D gene: TRBD2; V gene: TRBV4-1
CDR3 DNA: TGCGCCAGCAGCTCTACTATGACTAGCGGTCCGTACAATGAGCAGTTCTTC; CDR3 protein: CASSSTMTSGPYNEQFF; J gene: TRBJ2-1; clone size: -; D gene: TRBD2; V gene: TRBV5-1
CDR3 DNA: TGTGCCACTGAGTTTAACACCGGGGAGCTGTTTTTT; CDR3 protein: CATEFNTGELFF; J gene: TRBJ2-2; clone size: -; D gene: -; V gene: TRBV12-3/TRBV12-4